Below, 17 T cell receptor beta chains from the same sample are listed, as sequenced in a study of shared clonotypes between healthy human individuals. Using immunoSEQ multiplex PCR, the repertoire was profiled, and TCRdb retains in-frame clones only, with some absent. The data hold approximately 2.5 million clones, with 93% observed a single time. The sequencing sample was made of naive CD4+ T cells from PBMCs. Subset here: CD45RA+ positively selected. These receptors were obtained from a man between 18 and 35 years old in good health. Some clones in this sample may be carry-over from other donors' samples.

The rearrangement links TRBV5-4 to TRBJ2-5; D possibly uses TRBD1 or TRBD2 (5 bases each). From germline, CDR1 is SGHNT and CDR2 YYREEE (reference sequence). This CDR3 spans 15 amino acids. V lost 4 bases to trimming and J lost 5 bases, with 18 bases between them. The CDR3 reads CASSRAGTSGETQYF. The CDR3 DNA follows: TGTGCCAGCAGCCGCGCCGGGACCTCGGGGGAGACCCAGTACTTC.

Worth noting for this clone: This specimen includes other DNA sequences encoding the same CDR3. The rearrangement links TRBV20-1 to TRBJ2-5; unclear D gene. This CDR3 has 11 amino acids. The V end lost 3 bases, the J end lost 5 bases, and 7 bases lay between the germline ends. Per germline, CDR1 DFQATT and CDR2 SNEGSKA (reference sequence). The CDR3 region has the DNA TGCAGTGCTAGTGCCAGGGAGACCCAGTACTTC. Amino acids: CSASARETQYF.

The rearrangement joins TRBV30 to TRBJ1-1; possibly TRBD1 for D (5 bases). This CDR3 region has 15 residues. CDR1 GTSNPN and CDR2 SVGIG come from the germline V gene (reference sequence). Trimming took off 0 bases at V and 1 base at J, with 12 bases between the two ends. CDR3 amino acids: CAWSVGSQGNTEAFF. In DNA form, the CDR3 reads TGTGCCTGGAGTGTAGGTTCCCAGGGGAACACTGAAGCTTTCTTT.

The chain is built from TRBV28 and TRBJ1-2, with a possible D match to TRBD1 (5 bases). This CDR3 has 12 residues. The germline gives CDR1 MDHEN, CDR2 SYDVKM. V dropped 5 bases and J dropped 9 bases, with 13 bases sitting between them. The CDR3 coding sequence is TGTGCCAGCAGTCGGGGGGTGGGTCGCTACACCTTC. This gives the protein CASSRGVGRYTF.

The chain joins TRBV10-3 to TRBJ1-2; D uncertain. Trimming stripped 1 base from V and 0 bases from J, with 12 bases between. The CDR3 is 16 amino acids. CDR1 ENHRY and CDR2 SYGVKD come from the germline V gene. DNA for the CDR3: TGTGCCATCAGTGAGTTCACGGTTGTGACTAACTATGGCTACACCTTC. Its protein product is CAISEFTVVTNYGYTF.

The chain carries TRBV6-1 and TRBJ2-3; 9 nucleotides agree with TRBD1. V was pared by 4 bases and J by 1 base, with 3 bases of the junction left unmatched. The CDR3 loop spans 15 amino acids. The germline V gene has CDR1 MNHNS and CDR2 SASEGT. CDR3 loop: CASSARDRGTDTQYF. DNA of the CDR3: TGTGCCAGCAGTGCGCGGGACAGGGGCACAGATACGCAGTATTTT.

This chain links TRBV12-5 with TRBJ2-1; the D call may be TRBD1 or TRBD2 (5 bases each). The CDR3 contains 16 residues. Trimming pared 1 base from V and 1 base from J, leaving 11 bases between. Germline V gives CDR1 LGHNT, CDR2 FRNRAP. CDR3 DNA: TGTGCTAGTGGTTTGGCCCTTGGGGGATCCTACAATGAGCAGTTCTTC. Translating gives CASGLALGGSYNEQFF.

Note on this clone: Distinct nucleotide sequences in the sample also encode this CDR3. This sequence joins TRBV30 and TRBJ2-5; D is uncertain. Germline V gene data show CDR1 as GTSNPN and CDR2 as SVGIG (reference sequence). There are 13 residues in the CDR3. Deletions cut 0 bases from V and 2 bases from J, with 7 bases between. CDR3 DNA sequence: TGTGCCTGGAGTGTTGCGGTACAAGAGACCCAGTACTTC. It yields the protein CAWSVAVQETQYF.

V usage is TRBV16 and J usage is TRBJ2-7; D possibly corresponds to TRBD2 (6 bases). This CDR3 spans 13 amino acids. The germline CDR1 and CDR2 sequences are KGHSY and FQNENV. The V end was cut by 3 bases, the J end by 6 bases, with 12 bases between. This chain's CDR3 is CASSQERRAEQYF. The CDR3, as DNA: TGTGCCAGCAGCCAGGAGCGGAGGGCCGAGCAGTACTTC.

The V and J genes are TRBV10-1 and TRBJ2-3, with D tentatively TRBD1 (6 bases). Trimming stripped 6 bases from V and 4 bases from J, with 20 bases between. The CDR3 sequence is 16 residues long. CDR1 WNHNN and CDR2 SYGVQD come from the germline V gene (reference sequence). The DNA of the CDR3 is TGCGCCAGCAGCGAATTCCCCGGACAGTCTGCAGATACGCAGTATTTT. Translating it yields CASSEFPGQSADTQYF.

Remarks on this clone: In the same sample, other DNA sequences code for this CDR3. The chain joins TRBV9 to TRBJ2-7, with D perhaps being TRBD1 or TRBD2 (5 bases each). V was trimmed by 4 bases and J by 4 bases, leaving 15 bases between them. The CDR3 spans 14 residues. Per germline, CDR1 SGDLS and CDR2 YYNGEE. The CDR3 sequence is CASSPRQRDYEQYF. The CDR3 DNA follows: TGTGCCAGCAGCCCTCGACAGAGGGATTACGAGCAGTACTTC.

The J gene is TRBJ2-7, the V gene TRBV5-1; perhaps TRBD1 as D (6 bases). CDR3 size: 15 residues. Germline V CDR1 and CDR2: SGHRS, YFSETQ. Trimming pared 2 bases from V and 0 bases from J, leaving 12 bases between. DNA of the CDR3: TGCGCCAGCAGCTTAGCGACAGGATTCTCCTACGAGCAGTACTTC. This sequence encodes CASSLATGFSYEQYF.

This sequence joins TRBV5-4 and TRBJ1-1; 12 bases fit TRBD1. The CDR3 has 16 residues. Germline CDR1 SGHNT, CDR2 YYREEE (reference sequence). The V gene end was trimmed by 2 bases and the J gene end by 5 bases; junction bases not matched to a gene: 7. The CDR3: CASSFPGQGALTEAFF. The CDR3 bases are TGTGCCAGCAGCTTTCCGGGACAGGGGGCCCTGACTGAAGCTTTCTTT.

The chain carries TRBV19 and TRBJ2-2, with 10 bases fitting TRBD2. Germline V gene lookup returns CDR1 LNHDA and CDR2 SQIVND (reference sequence). J was trimmed by 5 bases and V by 0 bases; bases with no gene match: 6. The CDR3 contains 17 residues. CDR3 loop: CASSIDGLAGVTGELFF. Here the CDR3 DNA reads TGTGCCAGTAGTATAGATGGGCTAGCGGGAGTGACCGGGGAGCTGTTTTTT. The full variable domain, in which reference TRBV19 and TRBJ2-2 provide the parts outside the CDR3, is DGGITQSPKYLFRKEGQNVTLSCEQNLNHDAMYWYRQDPGQGLRLIYYSQIVNDFQKGDIAEGYSVSREKKESFPLTVTSAQKNPTAFYLCASSIDGLAGVTGELFFGEGSRLTVL.

This clone was seen a single time. The J gene is TRBJ1-3, the V gene TRBV10-1; D is ambiguous. The CDR3 has 16 amino acids. Germline-derived CDR1 and CDR2 are WNHNN and SYGVQD (reference sequence). V gave up 5 bases and J gave up 1 base, with 15 bases separating them. In nucleotides, the CDR3 is TGCGCCAGCAGTCCTCGTGGACCGGTGTCTGGAAACACCATATATTTT. Protein sequence: CASSPRGPVSGNTIYF.

The chain combines TRBV18 with TRBJ2-7; D tentatively fits TRBD1 or TRBD2 (6 bases each). Trimming took off 1 base at V and 0 bases at J, with 13 bases between the two ends. The CDR3 sequence is 16 residues long. CDR1 is KGHSH, CDR2 LQKENI, per germline. The CDR3 reads CASSPRGGLTSYEQYF. The CDR3 nucleotides are TGTGCCAGCTCACCACGAGGGGGGCTTACCTCCTACGAGCAGTACTTC.

The chain links TRBV28 to TRBJ2-1; tentative D call: TRBD1 (9 bases). V shed 6 bases and J shed 6 bases, with 24 bases lying between them. The CDR3 has 17 residues. CDR1 and CDR2 (germline): MDHEN, SYDVKM. CDR3 amino acids: CASRTGGLSGGLNEQFF. The CDR3, as DNA: TGTGCCAGCAGAACAGGGGGCTTATCGGGAGGGCTCAATGAGCAGTTCTTC.